The source of this TCR beta chain is a study of T cell responses to AZD1222 COVID-19 vaccine. A word on this clone: Its antigen is as yet unknown.

Profiling relied on immunoSEQ multiplex PCR, and the TCRdb table lists in-frame clones only, not all of them. The sample lists some 250,000 clones, around 93% occurring once. Study findings and constraints: AZD1222 recipients seropositive at baseline numbered only six or seven. Reports indicate that nearly half of spike-specific TCRs are directed at unmutated variant regions. Most donors were white British, females outnumbered males, and clonal diversity was possibly underestimated. Distributed over spike, vaccine-associated CD4 TCRs predominated at 160-218 and 743-854.

This CDR3 has 14 amino acids. Trimming removed 4 bases from V and 6 bases from J; junction bases left unmatched: 3. From germline, CDR1 is KGHSH and CDR2 LQKENI. The V and J genes are TRBV18 and TRBJ1-4; 9 bases fit TRBD1. The sequence was collected from an adult who received the AZD1222 COVID-19 vaccine. The material sequenced was peripheral blood, taken 28 days after the second AZD1222 dose. The CDR3 spells CASSLRTGDEKLFF. The CDR3 nucleotides read TGTGCCAGCTCACTGAGGACAGGGGATGAAAAACTGTTTTTT.